These 30 T cell receptor beta chains came from one sample sequenced in a study of blood T cell repertoires in COVID-19. Generated by immunoSEQ multiplex PCR, the TCRdb table keeps only in-frame clones and is missing some. The sample has more than 95,000 clones; approximately 74% are singletons. Sequencing was performed on peripheral blood. These receptor sequences come from a man in his fifties or sixties with acute or convalescent COVID-19.

This clone occurred a few times. The chain combines TRBV13 with TRBJ2-2, with D possibly matching TRBD1 (5 bases). Germline V gene data show CDR1 as PRHDT and CDR2 as FYEKMQ (reference sequence). Trimming left V 5 bases short and J 7 bases short, with 14 bases between. The CDR3 loop spans 14 amino acids. DNA for the CDR3: TGTGCCAGCAGCGCCAGGGATGTGGGCGGGGAGCTGTTTTTT. This sequence encodes CASSARDVGGELFF.

This clone came up a few times. The chain links TRBV5-5 to TRBJ2-3, with TRBD1 matching over 10 bases. This CDR3 comprises 15 residues. CDR1 is SGHKS and CDR2 is YYEKEE in the germline V gene (reference sequence). Trimming at V came to 0 bases and at J to 6 bases, leaving 4 bases not matched to a gene. This CDR3 is CASSLGDRGSDTQYF. The DNA for the CDR3 is TGTGCCAGCAGCTTGGGGGACAGGGGCAGCGATACGCAGTATTTT.

The V call is TRBV4-2, the J call TRBJ2-3; 7 bases are a match to TRBD2. Germline V CDR1 and CDR2: LGHNA, YNFKEQ. CDR3 length: 17 amino acids. The trim removed 1 base at V and 2 bases at J, leaving 9 bases unmatched. For the CDR3, the DNA is TGTGCCAGCAGCCAAGCCCGACTGAGCGGGGACACAGATACGCAGTATTTT. Translated: CASSQARLSGDTDTQYF.

This clone appeared a few times. The chain has TRBV5-6 and TRBJ2-3; weak D call: TRBD2 (6 bases). Germline values: CDR1 SGHDT, CDR2 YYEEEE. The CDR3 runs to 16 residues. V was clipped by 3 bases and J by 3 bases, with 17 bases between them. CDR3 bases: TGTGCCAGCAGCTCCCCGACGCGCGGGGTGACAGATACGCAGTATTTT. Amino acids: CASSSPTRGVTDTQYF.

J is TRBJ2-3 and V is TRBV5-6, with TRBD2 matching over 9 bases. The CDR3 is made up of 16 amino acids. CDR1 and CDR2 from the germline V gene are SGHDT and YYEEEE. J was trimmed by 3 bases and V by 0 bases; bases with no gene match: 5. CDR3 coding DNA: TGTGCCAGCAGCTTGGTTGGCGGGAGGGCGACAGATACGCAGTATTTT. Its protein product is CASSLVGGRATDTQYF. Filled out from reference TRBV5-6 and TRBJ2-3, the complete variable domain reads DAGVTQSPTHLIKTRGQQVTLRCSPKSGHDTVSWYQQALGQGPQFIFQYYEEEERQRGNFPDRFSGHQFPNYSSELNVNALLLGDSALYLCASSLVGGRATDTQYFGPGTRLTVL.

The V gene is TRBV6-5, the J gene TRBJ1-1; D might be TRBD1 (6 bases). CDR3 length equals 14 residues. Trimming stripped 4 bases from V and 0 bases from J, with 9 bases between. CDR1 and CDR2 from the germline V gene are MNHEY and SVGAGI. CDR3 in amino acids: CASSFTGMNTEAFF. The CDR3 DNA sequence: TGTGCCAGCAGTTTCACAGGGATGAACACTGAAGCTTTCTTT.

The chain joins TRBV5-5 to TRBJ2-7; D ambiguous. Germline-derived CDR1 and CDR2 are SGHKS and YYEKEE (reference sequence). This CDR3 has 13 amino acids. With 4 bases removed from V and 1 base from J, the gap between germline ends came to 9 bases. In nucleotides, the CDR3 is TGTGCCAGCAGCCAGATAACATCCTACGAGCAGTACTTC. Translating it yields CASSQITSYEQYF.

The chain couples TRBV9 to TRBJ1-4, with 10 bases lining up with TRBD1. The CDR3 is 16 residues long. Per the germline V gene, CDR1 is SGDLS and CDR2 is YYNGEE. Trimming took 2 bases from V and 7 from J; bases not matched to a gene: 8. The DNA of the CDR3 is TGTGCCAGCAGCGTGGGACAGGGGACCACGATTGAAAAACTGTTTTTT. Protein: CASSVGQGTTIEKLFF. The complete variable domain, with remaining parts taken from reference TRBV9 and TRBJ1-4, reads DSGVTQTPKHLITATGQRVTLRCSPRSGDLSVYWYQQSLDQGLQFLIQYYNGEERAKGNILERFSAQQFPDLHSELNLSSLELGDSALYFCASSVGQGTTIEKLFFGSGTQLSVL.

The gene calls are TRBV7-6 and TRBJ2-1; 8 positions match TRBD2. V lost 5 bases to trimming and J lost 5 bases; unmatched junction nucleotides: 11. Germline V gene data show CDR1 as SGHVS and CDR2 as FNYEAQ. The CDR3 has 16 amino acids. In DNA form, the CDR3 reads TGTGCCAGCAGCAAACGCCCGGGGGGGAAAAACAATGAGCAGTTCTTC. As protein: CASSKRPGGKNNEQFF.

J is TRBJ2-5 and V is TRBV3-1 (or the pseudogene TRBV3-2), with 8 nucleotides matching TRBD2. Losses at the gene ends were 2 bases for V and 6 bases for J; bases not matched to a gene: 14. The CDR3 has 17 residues. The germline V gene has CDR1 LGHDT and CDR2 YNNKEL (reference sequence). The CDR3: CASSQKAGQAGVKTQYF. CDR3 bases: TGTGCCAGCAGCCAAAAGGCCGGACAAGCGGGAGTCAAGACCCAGTACTTC.

The chain links TRBV27 to TRBJ2-3; a possible D gene is TRBD2 (6 bases). This CDR3 comprises 14 residues. The V end lost 0 bases, the J end lost 5 bases, and 9 bases lay between the germline ends. Germline lookup yields CDR1 MNHEY and CDR2 SMNVEV (reference sequence). CDR3 region: CASSLSGSGDTQYF. In DNA form, the CDR3 reads TGTGCCAGCAGTTTATCCGGGAGTGGAGATACGCAGTATTTT.

This clone was seen a few times. The chain is built from TRBV5-8 and TRBJ2-2; 15 nucleotides align to TRBD2. CDR3 length: 18 residues. Germline assignment: CDR1 SGHTS and CDR2 YDEGEE. Unmatched junction bases numbered 11, after V lost 4 bases and J lost 7 bases. CDR3 DNA: TGTGCCAGCAGCCTCTTCCTGGGACTAGCGGGAGGAGGCGGGGAGCTGTTTTTT. Its protein is CASSLFLGLAGGGGELFF.

The V gene is TRBV5-6, the J gene TRBJ1-2, with 7 bases aligning to TRBD1. The germline V gene encodes CDR1 SGHDT and CDR2 YYEEEE. V lost 1 base and J lost 4; bases outside the gene matches: 4. The CDR3 extends over 14 amino acids. The CDR3 nucleotides are TGTGCCAGCAGCTTGTTCAACAGGGGCTATGGCTACACCTTC. Its protein product is CASSLFNRGYGYTF.

The chain uses TRBV7-9 and TRBJ1-2, with no clear D. Germline CDR1 is SEHNR and CDR2 is FQNEAQ (reference sequence). This CDR3 contains 14 residues. V was clipped by 3 bases and J by 2 bases, with 10 bases between them. In DNA, the CDR3 is TGTGCCAGCAGCTTGCGGCCACTAAACTATGGCTACACCTTC. Translated, it gives CASSLRPLNYGYTF.

The chain uses TRBV12-1 and TRBJ2-1; the table gives TRBD2 as D, unverified against the DNA. TRBV12-1 is recorded as a pseudogene. CDR3 size: 15 residues. The chain's CDR3 is CASSLRLAGENEQFF. The DNA of the CDR3 is TGTGCCAGCAGCCTCAGACTAGCGGGGGAAAATGAGCAGTTCTTC.

The rearrangement joins TRBV7-6 to TRBJ2-1; unclear D gene. Germline V gives CDR1 SGHVS, CDR2 FNYEAQ. CDR3 length: 12 residues. Trimming pared 5 bases from V and 10 bases from J, leaving 12 bases between. DNA for the CDR3: TGTGCCAGCAGCCCCCCCCCGTTCGAGCAGTTCTTC. Translated, it gives CASSPPPFEQFF.

The chain is built from TRBV28 and TRBJ2-3; D is undetermined. The CDR3 covers 15 residues. Trimming shortened V by 3 bases and J by 1 base, and 11 bases separated the two germline ends. Germline V gene lookup returns CDR1 MDHEN and CDR2 SYDVKM. CDR3 amino acids: CASSLVPVGTDTQYF. The CDR3 bases are TGTGCCAGCAGTTTGGTGCCAGTGGGCACAGATACGCAGTATTTT.

The V call is TRBV11-3, the J call TRBJ2-1, with D perhaps TRBD1 (5 bases). The CDR3 extends over 14 amino acids. Looked up from germline, CDR1 is SGHNT and CDR2 is YENEEA. V was clipped by 5 bases and J by 10 bases, with 18 bases between them. This CDR3 reads CASSESGSVEEQFF. CDR3 bases: TGTGCCAGCAGCGAGTCAGGGTCAGTAGAGGAGCAGTTCTTC.

This clone was counted only a few times. This sample also contains other DNA sequences that code for the same CDR3. V usage is TRBV14 and J usage is TRBJ2-3, with 8 bases identical to TRBD2. Germline CDR1 SGHDN, CDR2 FVKESK. V gave up 9 bases and J gave up 4 bases; unmatched junction bases: 9. The CDR3 covers 14 residues. CDR3 residues: CASRRGGAADTQYF. The CDR3 nucleotides read TGTGCCAGTCGTCGGGGGGGGGCCGCAGATACGCAGTATTTT. The variable domain in full, completed from reference TRBV14 and TRBJ2-3, reads EAGVTQFPSHSVIEKGQTVTLRCDPISGHDNLYWYRRVMGKEIKFLLHFVKESKQDESGMPNNRFLAERTGGTYSTLKVQPAELEDSGVYFCASRRGGAADTQYFGPGTRLTVL.

This clone was seen a handful of times. The chain is built from TRBV29-1 and TRBJ2-1; 9 bases agree with TRBD1. Germline CDR1 reads SQVTM; CDR2 reads ANQGSEA. The CDR3 spans 15 residues. J gave up 9 bases and V 1 base, and 10 bases lay outside the gene matches. CDR3 DNA sequence: TGCAGCGTTGAAGTACCGGGACAGGGAAGGCTTGAGCAGTTCTTC. Its translation: CSVEVPGQGRLEQFF.

The chain combines TRBV2 with TRBJ1-6; D is possibly TRBD1 (6 bases). Germline values: CDR1 SNHLY, CDR2 FYNNEI. Trimming stripped 4 bases from V and 9 bases from J, with 19 bases between. The length of the CDR3 is 16 residues. The CDR3 sequence: CASSAWRQDRSSPLHF. The CDR3 nucleotides read TGTGCCAGCAGTGCTTGGCGACAGGATCGGAGTTCACCCCTCCACTTT.

The CDR3 bases are TGTGCCAGTACCTATGTTGTCCAGGGGGCAGGCTACACCTTC. It translates to CASTYVVQGAGYTF. This chain uses TRBV19 with TRBJ1-2, with TRBD1 matching 8 bases. Germline V gene lookup returns CDR1 LNHDA and CDR2 SQIVND (reference sequence). J lost 8 bases, V lost 7 bases, and 12 bases had no gene match. The CDR3 extends over 14 amino acids.

The chain employs TRBV29-1 and TRBJ1-1; 11 bases match TRBD1. This CDR3 is 14 amino acids long. The junction had 4 bases not matched to a gene; V was cut back by 7 bases and J by 0 bases. Germline CDR1 SQVTM, CDR2 ANQGSEA. CDR3 region: CSGGTGGVNTEAFF. In nucleotides, the CDR3 is TGCAGCGGGGGGACAGGGGGAGTGAACACTGAAGCTTTCTTT.

The V call is TRBV5-1, the J call TRBJ1-5; D perhaps matches TRBD1 (5 bases). Germline lookup yields CDR1 SGHRS and CDR2 YFSETQ. Trimming pared 6 bases from V and 6 bases from J, leaving 13 bases between. This CDR3 has 13 residues. DNA for the CDR3: TGCGCCAGCACAATTGCAGGGCGTCAGCCCCAGCATTTT. Residues: CASTIAGRQPQHF.

The gene calls are TRBV19 and TRBJ2-5, with 8 bases that match TRBD1. The CDR3 is made up of 14 amino acids. J lost 5 bases, V lost 6 bases, and 8 bases had no gene match. Germline CDR1 reads LNHDA; CDR2 reads SQIVND (reference sequence). The CDR3 DNA sequence: TGTGCCAGTAGAAAACAGGGGACAGGCGAGACCCAGTACTTC. Protein sequence: CASRKQGTGETQYF. Based on the CDR3 plus reference TRBV19 and TRBJ2-5, the full variable domain is DGGITQSPKYLFRKEGQNVTLSCEQNLNHDAMYWYRQDPGQGLRLIYYSQIVNDFQKGDIAEGYSVSREKKESFPLTVTSAQKNPTAFYLCASRKQGTGETQYFGPGTRLLVL.

V gene TRBV7-9 combines with J gene TRBJ1-6; 7 bases are shared with TRBD1. CDR1 SEHNR and CDR2 FQNEAQ come from the germline V gene (reference sequence). Trimming cost V 4 bases and J 7 bases; bases outside gene matches: 7. There are 15 residues in the CDR3. This chain's CDR3 is CASSSRQGNNSPLHF. Written as DNA, the CDR3 is TGTGCCAGCAGCTCAAGACAGGGTAACAATTCACCCCTCCACTTT.

CDR3 coding DNA: TGTGCCAGCAGCAAAGGACAGACCGGGGGCTACACCTTC. Protein: CASSKGQTGGYTF. The chain recombines TRBV7-3 with TRBJ1-2; possible D gene TRBD1, 6 bases. The CDR3 runs 13 residues. Trimming cost V 5 bases and J 8 bases, with 15 bases left between them. Germline values: CDR1 SGHTA, CDR2 FQGTGA.

The J gene is TRBJ1-2, the V gene TRBV3-1 (or the pseudogene TRBV3-2); 7 bases fit TRBD1. The ends lost 4 bases at V and 4 bases at J; junction bases unmatched: 6. Per the germline V gene, CDR1 is LGHDT and CDR2 is YNNKEL (reference sequence). This CDR3 spans 14 amino acids. CDR3 sequence: CASSPEGTAYGYTF. The CDR3 nucleotides read TGTGCCAGCAGCCCAGAGGGGACAGCCTATGGCTACACCTTC.

The gene calls are TRBV5-1 and TRBJ1-2; 7 nucleotides agree with TRBD1. Germline V gene data show CDR1 as SGHRS and CDR2 as YFSETQ. The CDR3 sequence is 13 residues long. J lost 7 bases, V lost 4 bases, and 7 bases had no gene match. In DNA, the CDR3 is TGCGCCAGCAGCGCTACAGGGGCGCCTGGCTACACCTTC. Protein sequence: CASSATGAPGYTF.

This clone turned up a few times. The gene calls are TRBV3-1 (or the pseudogene TRBV3-2) and TRBJ1-5, with D perhaps TRBD1 (6 bases). Germline V gives CDR1 LGHDT, CDR2 YNNKEL (reference sequence). The germline V and J ends were trimmed by 3 bases and 3 bases, with 15 bases remaining between them. The CDR3 totals 16 residues. CDR3 sequence (DNA): TGTGCCAGCAGCCAGGCCACAGGGTCGGCCAATCAGCCCCAGCATTTT. Translation gives CASSQATGSANQPQHF.